This TCR beta chain was identified during a study of blood T cells in healthy people across ages. The CDR3 totals 14 residues. In germline, CDR1 is SEHNR, CDR2 FQNEAQ (reference sequence). PCR was performed a second time for 7 to 11 cycles using a sample-barcoded 5' primer and a J-beta primer mix. TCRdb reprocessed the 5' RACE reads via MiXCR and lists one record per CDR3 protein. The top ten hold around 18% of the sample, which has about 800,000 distinct CDR3 sequences, roughly 46% seen once. Each sample yielded at least 5 micrograms of PBMC total RNA. This clonotype originated in a man older than 75 in good health. Sequenced sample: blood. The chain links TRBV7-9 to TRBJ2-5, with 7 bases aligning to TRBD2. Judging by the DNA end, TRBJ2-7 fits better; the J call may be wrong. In DNA form, the CDR3 reads TGTGCCAGCAGCCGCGGGAGAGAATTTTACGAGCAGTACTTC. Amino acid sequence: CASSRGREFYEQYF.